Below, 10 T cell receptor beta chains from the same sample are listed, as sequenced in a study of breast tumors, draining lymph nodes, adjacent tissues. TCRdb ran MiXCR on the multiplex PCR reads and lists one entry per CDR3 protein. Of 100,000 to 150,000 distinct CDR3 sequences detected, approximately 20% appear once; the ten largest clones hold more than 2.5%. Breast cancer patients provided tissue from their axillary draining lymph nodes. Sequencing input: axillary lymph node tissue. These receptors were collected from a female donor with breast cancer. Some clones in this sample may be carry-over from other donors' samples.

A note on this clonotype: One base away lies a much larger clone, so this may be a sequencing read error. The CDR3: CASSPGTSAYNGQFF. The CDR3 DNA is TGTGCCAGCAGTCCCGGGACTAGCGCGTACAATGGGCAGTTCTTC. The rearrangement links TRBV12-3 or TRBV12-4 to TRBJ2-1, with TRBD2 identical over 10 bases. This CDR3 is 15 amino acids long.

Many counts were recorded for this clonotype. V gene TRBV5-4 combines with J gene TRBJ1-5, with D possibly matching TRBD1 (6 bases). Germline lookup yields CDR1 SGHNT and CDR2 YYREEE (reference sequence). Trimming cost V 1 base and J 5 bases, with 10 bases left between them. The CDR3 is made up of 14 amino acids. This CDR3 is CASSLTGGYQPQHF. DNA for the CDR3: TGTGCCAGCAGCTTGACTGGGGGCTATCAGCCCCAGCATTTT.

At least ten counts were recorded for this clonotype. The CDR3 here is CASSLNVDRGRETQYF. For the CDR3, the DNA is TGTGCCAGCAGCTTGAATGTGGACAGGGGGCGAGAGACCCAGTACTTC. This rearrangement joins TRBV7-6 to TRBJ2-5; 11 nucleotides match TRBD1. The junction had 7 bases not matched to a gene; V was cut back by 3 bases and J by 4 bases. This CDR3 spans 16 amino acids. Germline CDR1 SGHVS, CDR2 FNYEAQ.

The chain carries TRBV12-1 and TRBJ2-1; the table calls TRBD1, which could not be checked here. TRBV12-1 is reported as a pseudogene. This CDR3 has 14 residues. The CDR3 DNA sequence: TGTGCCAGCAGCTTTATGGGACCGTACAATGAGCAGTTCTTC. Protein sequence: CASSFMGPYNEQFF.

This clonotype was found many times. This chain joins TRBV11-2 and TRBJ2-1, with D possibly being TRBD2 (6 bases). The V end lost 1 base, the J end lost 2 bases, and 12 bases lay between the germline ends. Germline V CDR1 and CDR2: SGHAT, FQNNGV. The CDR3 is made up of 16 amino acids. The CDR3 DNA is TGTGCCAGCAGCTTAGTAGCCGGAGGGCCCTACAATGAGCAGTTCTTC. Translation gives CASSLVAGGPYNEQFF.

This clonotype showed up many times. This chain links TRBV3-1 with TRBJ2-2; 11 bases fit TRBD2. Germline lookup yields CDR1 LGHDT and CDR2 YNNKEL (reference sequence). This CDR3 region has 14 residues. Trimming cost V 5 bases and J 6 bases; bases outside gene matches: 2. CDR3 in amino acids: CASSVAGGPGELFF. CDR3 coding DNA: TGTGCCAGCAGCGTAGCGGGAGGGCCCGGGGAGCTGTTTTTT.

V and J are TRBV5-4 and TRBJ2-3, with 7 bases aligning to TRBD2. V lost 2 bases and J lost 1; bases outside the gene matches: 7. This CDR3 has 16 amino acids. From germline, CDR1 is SGHNT and CDR2 YYREEE (reference sequence). In DNA form, the CDR3 reads TGTGCCAGCAGCTTTTTCCGGGAGGCCCGCACAGATACGCAGTATTTT. This translates into CASSFFREARTDTQYF.

On this clonotype: A read error may explain this, as a much larger clone is one base away. The chain couples TRBV7-9 to TRBJ2-2; no clear D gene. This CDR3 is built from 17 residues. The V end lost 3 bases, the J end lost 6 bases, and 20 bases lay between the germline ends. Germline loops: CDR1 SEHNR, CDR2 FQNEAQ (reference sequence). CDR3 protein: CASSFLPLDSWAGELFF. DNA for the CDR3: TGTGCCAGCAGCTTCCTCCCCCTAGATAGCTGGGCCGGGGAGCTGTTTTTT. Full variable domain (remainder filled in from reference TRBV7-9 and TRBJ2-2): DTGVSQNPRHKITKRGQNVTFRCDPISEHNRLYWYRQTLGQGPEFLTYFQNEAQLEKSRLLSDRFSAERPKGSFSTLEIQRTEQGDSAMYLCASSFLPLDSWAGELFFGEGSRLTVL.

Many counts were recorded for this clonotype. V gene TRBV5-4 combines with J gene TRBJ2-2; D perhaps matches TRBD2 (5 bases). Trimming removed 0 bases at V and 1 base at J, with 10 bases between. This CDR3 has 16 amino acids. Germline V gene data show CDR1 as SGHNT and CDR2 as YYREEE (reference sequence). DNA for the CDR3: TGTGCCAGCAGCTTGGGGACTCTCGGGAACACCGGGGAGCTGTTTTTT. Encoded protein: CASSLGTLGNTGELFF.

Judged by abundance, this clonotype is medium-sized. The rearrangement joins TRBV5-5 to TRBJ2-7; D is possibly TRBD1 (5 bases). CDR1 is SGHKS, CDR2 YYEKEE, per germline (reference sequence). The V end lost 3 bases, the J end lost 5 bases, and 6 bases lay between the germline ends. The CDR3 contains 11 residues. The CDR3 DNA follows: TGTGCCAGCAGCTGGGGCAACGAGCAGTACTTC. Translating gives CASSWGNEQYF.